This TCR beta chain is drawn from a study of cytomegalovirus exposure and HLA in healthy donors. With 0 bases clipped from V and 4 bases from J, the junction kept 3 bases outside the gene matches. The CDR3 runs 14 residues. Germline assignment: CDR1 SGHRS and CDR2 YFSETQ. As concerns this clone: What it binds is not known.

PCR used 60 Vbeta primers and 13 Jbeta primers. Data came from immunoSEQ multiplex PCR; TCRdb stores just in-frame clones and leaves some out. Of some 150,000 clones in the sample, over 70% were seen once. Healthy bone marrow donors made up the cohort. Points from the study as a whole: An analysis done earlier found most TCR beta V segments productive about 90% or about 30% of the time. Specificity for CMV antigens was confirmed in vitro for a few of the CMV-associated chains. An assumption of roughly uniform sequencing depth across donors underlay the presence/absence analyses.

V usage is TRBV5-1 and J usage is TRBJ1-1; 7 bases align to TRBD1. Sequenced input: PBMCs. This sequence was found in a male donor in good health and CMV-seronegative. The CDR3 region is CASSLGDSVTEAFF. The CDR3 bases are TGCGCCAGCAGCTTGGGGGACAGTGTCACTGAAGCTTTCTTT.